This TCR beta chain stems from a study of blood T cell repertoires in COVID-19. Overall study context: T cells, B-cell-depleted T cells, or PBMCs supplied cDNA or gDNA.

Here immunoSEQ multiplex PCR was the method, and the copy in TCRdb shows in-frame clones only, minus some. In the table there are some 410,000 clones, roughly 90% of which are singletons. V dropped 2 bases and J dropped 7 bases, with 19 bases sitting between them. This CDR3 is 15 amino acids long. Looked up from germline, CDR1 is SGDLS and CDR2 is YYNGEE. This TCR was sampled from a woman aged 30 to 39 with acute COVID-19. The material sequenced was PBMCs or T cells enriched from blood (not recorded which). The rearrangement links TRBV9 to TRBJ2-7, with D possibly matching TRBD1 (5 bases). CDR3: CASSVLGHPTEEQYF. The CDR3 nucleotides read TGTGCCAGCAGCGTCTTAGGACACCCAACGGAGGAGCAGTACTTC.